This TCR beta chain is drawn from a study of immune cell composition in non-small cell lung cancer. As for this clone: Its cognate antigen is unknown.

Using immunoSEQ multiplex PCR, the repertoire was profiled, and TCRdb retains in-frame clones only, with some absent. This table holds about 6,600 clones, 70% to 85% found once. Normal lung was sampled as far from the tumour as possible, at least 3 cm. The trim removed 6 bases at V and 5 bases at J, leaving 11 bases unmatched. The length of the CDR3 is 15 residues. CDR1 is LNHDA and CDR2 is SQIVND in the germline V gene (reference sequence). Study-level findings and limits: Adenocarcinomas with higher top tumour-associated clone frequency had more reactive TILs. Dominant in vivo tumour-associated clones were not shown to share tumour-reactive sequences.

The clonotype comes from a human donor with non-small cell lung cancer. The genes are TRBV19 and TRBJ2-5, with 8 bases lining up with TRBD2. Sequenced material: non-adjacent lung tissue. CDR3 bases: TGTGCCAGTAGCCTTAGCGGGGCGGCGTGGGAGACCCAGTACTTC. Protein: CASSLSGAAWETQYF.